This TCR beta chain was sequenced for a study of beta chain features in type 1 diabetes. A word on this clone: Its antigen is unidentified.

Trimming pared 4 bases from V and 0 bases from J, leaving 14 bases between. CDR1 is SGDLS, CDR2 YYNGEE, per germline. The CDR3 consists of 16 residues. Every participating donor gave one draw, a heparinised blood sample averaging roughly 100 mL. Findings and caveats of the study: Fewer junction insertions and more nucleotide deletions appeared in type 1 diabetes patients. A moderate, significant TCRB CDR3 shortening appeared in type 1 diabetes across four CD4+ subsets. A definitive answer on HLA type influencing TCRB rearrangement was not reached here.

The investigators reverse transcribed all of the isolated RNA, so they sequenced expressed TCRB transcripts. Profiling relied on immunoSEQ multiplex PCR, and the TCRdb table lists in-frame clones only, not all of them. The sample carries approximately 170,000 clones, 63% recorded once. The chain joins TRBV9 to TRBJ2-4; perhaps TRBD2 as D (6 bases). Sequencing was done on a sample of naive CD4+ T cells from blood. The TCR was taken from a man under 40 with type 1 diabetes. The CDR3: CASSPGTAIAKNIQYF. In DNA form, the CDR3 reads TGTGCCAGCAGCCCTGGGACTGCAATAGCCAAAAACATTCAGTACTTC.